The entry below describes one TCR beta chain. Semi-nested PCR with Nested Universal Primer A followed constant-region reverse priming of full-length variable regions. TCRdb re-analysed the 5' RACE reads in MiXCR, keeping a single row per CDR3 protein. This sample has about 50,000 distinct CDR3 sequences, with around 26% found just once. CDR3 length: 15 amino acids. Losses at the gene ends were 2 bases for V and 2 bases for J; bases not matched to a gene: 5. Germline values: CDR1 MNHEY, CDR2 SVGEGT. The TCR originated in a female donor with breast cancer. The genes are TRBV6-2 or TRBV6-3 and TRBJ1-2; TRBD1 agrees at 7 bases. Sequenced sample: naive CD4+ T cells sorted from blood. Noted subset: naive CD4+ T cells, CD4+CD45RA+CD25-. Here the CDR3 reads CASSYQLQGNYGYTF. The CDR3, as DNA: TGTGCCAGCAGTTACCAACTACAGGGGAACTATGGCTACACCTTC.